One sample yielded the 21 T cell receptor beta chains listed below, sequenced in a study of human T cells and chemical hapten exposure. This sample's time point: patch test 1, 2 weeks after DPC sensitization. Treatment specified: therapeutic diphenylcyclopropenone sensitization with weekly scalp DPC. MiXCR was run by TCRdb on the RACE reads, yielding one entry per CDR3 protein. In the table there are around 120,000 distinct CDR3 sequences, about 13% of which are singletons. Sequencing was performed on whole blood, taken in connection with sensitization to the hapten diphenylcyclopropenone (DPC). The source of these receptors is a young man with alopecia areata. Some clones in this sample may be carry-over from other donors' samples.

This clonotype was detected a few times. The CDR3, as DNA: TGCGCCAGCAGCCAGGGGACGGGACCTAGCACAGATACGCAGTATTTT. Amino acids: CASSQGTGPSTDTQYF. The chain couples TRBV4-3 to TRBJ2-3, with D perhaps assigned TRBD1 or TRBD2 (5 bases each). The germline gives CDR1 LGHNA, CDR2 YSLEER. The CDR3 is made up of 16 amino acids. V lost 3 bases and J 0 bases, leaving 13 bases between the germline ends.

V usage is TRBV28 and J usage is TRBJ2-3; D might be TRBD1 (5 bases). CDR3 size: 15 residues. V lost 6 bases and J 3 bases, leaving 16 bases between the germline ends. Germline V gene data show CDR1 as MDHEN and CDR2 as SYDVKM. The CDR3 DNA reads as TGTGCCAGCAGCCTGGACAACGTGAAAACAGATACGCAGTATTTT. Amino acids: CASSLDNVKTDTQYF.

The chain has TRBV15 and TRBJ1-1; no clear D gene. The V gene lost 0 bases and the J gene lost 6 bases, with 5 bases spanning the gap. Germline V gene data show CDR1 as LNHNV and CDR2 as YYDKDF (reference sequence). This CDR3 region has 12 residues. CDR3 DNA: TGTGCCACCAGCAGAGATCTCGCTGAAGCTTTCTTT. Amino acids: CATSRDLAEAFF. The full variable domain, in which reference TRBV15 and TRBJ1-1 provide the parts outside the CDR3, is DAMVIQNPRYQVTQFGKPVTLSCSQTLNHNVMYWYQQKSSQAPKLLFHYYDKDFNNEADTPDNFQSRRPNTSFCFLDIRSPGLGDTAMYLCATSRDLAEAFFGQGTRLTVV.

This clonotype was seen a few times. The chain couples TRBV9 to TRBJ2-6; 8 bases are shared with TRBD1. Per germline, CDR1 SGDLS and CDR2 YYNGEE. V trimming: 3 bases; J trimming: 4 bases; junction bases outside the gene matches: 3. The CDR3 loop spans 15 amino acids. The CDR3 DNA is TGTGCCAGCAGCGGCAGGGGGCTCGGGGCCAACGTCCTGACTTTC. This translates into CASSGRGLGANVLTF.

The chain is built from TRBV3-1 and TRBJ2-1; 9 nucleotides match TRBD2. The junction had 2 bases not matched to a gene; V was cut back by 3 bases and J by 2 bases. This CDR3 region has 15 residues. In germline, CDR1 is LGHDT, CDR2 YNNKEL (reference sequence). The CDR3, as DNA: TGTGCCAGCAGCCAGGGCGGGGGGGCCTACAATGAGCAGTTCTTC. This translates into CASSQGGGAYNEQFF.

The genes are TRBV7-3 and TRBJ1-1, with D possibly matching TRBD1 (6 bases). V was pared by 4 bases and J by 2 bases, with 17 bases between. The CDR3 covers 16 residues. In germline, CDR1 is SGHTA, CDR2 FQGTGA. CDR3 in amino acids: CASSSPGHWINTEAFF. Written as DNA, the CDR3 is TGTGCCAGCAGCTCACCGGGACACTGGATTAACACTGAAGCTTTCTTT.

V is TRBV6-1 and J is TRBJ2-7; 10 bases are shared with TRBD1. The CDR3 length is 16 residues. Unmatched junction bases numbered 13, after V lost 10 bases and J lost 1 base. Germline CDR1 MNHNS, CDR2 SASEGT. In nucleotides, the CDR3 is TGTGCCACCAACTCCGGACAGGGGGAAAGGTCCTACGAGCAGTACGTC. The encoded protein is CATNSGQGERSYEQYV.

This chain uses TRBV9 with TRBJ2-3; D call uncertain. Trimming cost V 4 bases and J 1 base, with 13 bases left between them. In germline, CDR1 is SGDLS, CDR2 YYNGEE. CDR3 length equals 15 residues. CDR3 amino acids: CASSSEAQRTDTQYF. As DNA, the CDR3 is TGTGCCAGCAGCTCCGAGGCACAGCGCACAGATACGCAGTATTTT.

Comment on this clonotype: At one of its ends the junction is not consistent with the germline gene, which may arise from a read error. CDR3 DNA: TGTGCCAGTAGTTTCCCGGTAGGGGGTTCGCAGTATTTT. This encodes CASSFPVGGSQYF. The V and J genes are TRBV28 and TRBJ2-3, with D perhaps TRBD1 (6 bases). In germline, CDR1 is MDHEN, CDR2 SYDVKM. This CDR3 is 13 amino acids long.

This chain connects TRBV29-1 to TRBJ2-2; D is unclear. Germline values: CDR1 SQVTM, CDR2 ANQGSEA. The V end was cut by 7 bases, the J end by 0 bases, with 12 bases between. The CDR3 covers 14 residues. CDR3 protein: CSGRWPSNTGELFF. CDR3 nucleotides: TGCAGCGGTCGGTGGCCCTCGAACACCGGGGAGCTGTTTTTT.

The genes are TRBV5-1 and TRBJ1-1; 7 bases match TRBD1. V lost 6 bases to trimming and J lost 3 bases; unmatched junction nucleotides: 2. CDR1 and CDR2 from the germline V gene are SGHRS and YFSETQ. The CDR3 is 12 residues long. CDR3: CASTDRDTEAFF. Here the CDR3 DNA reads TGCGCCAGCACCGACAGGGACACTGAAGCTTTCTTT.

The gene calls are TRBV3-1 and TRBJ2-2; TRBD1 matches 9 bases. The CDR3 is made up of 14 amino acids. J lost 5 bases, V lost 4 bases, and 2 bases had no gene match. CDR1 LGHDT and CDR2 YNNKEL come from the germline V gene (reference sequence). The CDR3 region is CASSRDRETGELFF. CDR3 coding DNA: TGTGCCAGCAGCCGGGACAGGGAAACCGGGGAGCTGTTTTTT.

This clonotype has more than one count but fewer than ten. DNA of the CDR3: TGTGCCAGCAGATTCTCTGTCATTCAGTACTTC. Its translation: CASRFSVIQYF. The V gene is TRBV6-6, the J gene TRBJ2-4, with D unresolved. Germline lookup yields CDR1 MNHNY and CDR2 SVGAGI (reference sequence). The CDR3 contains 11 residues. V gave up 6 bases and J gave up 9 bases, with 9 bases separating them.

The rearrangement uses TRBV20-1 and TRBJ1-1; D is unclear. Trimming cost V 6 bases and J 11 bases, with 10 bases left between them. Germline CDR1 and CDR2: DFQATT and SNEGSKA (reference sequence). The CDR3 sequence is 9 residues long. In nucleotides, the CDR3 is TGCAGTGCATCCCGGGAGGCTTTCTTT. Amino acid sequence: CSASREAFF.

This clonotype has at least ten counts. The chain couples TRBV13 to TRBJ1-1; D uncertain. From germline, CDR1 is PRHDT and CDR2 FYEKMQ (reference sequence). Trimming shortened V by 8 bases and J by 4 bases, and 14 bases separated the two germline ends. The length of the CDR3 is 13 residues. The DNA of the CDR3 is TGTGCCAGCGGCTACCTCAAGGGCACTGAAGCTTTCTTT. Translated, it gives CASGYLKGTEAFF.

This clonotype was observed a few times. The CDR3 here is CASSLEEARAEAKTQYF. The CDR3 DNA follows: TGTGCCAGCAGCTTGGAAGAAGCCAGGGCAGAGGCGAAGACCCAGTACTTC. This chain connects TRBV5-5 to TRBJ2-5, with D tentatively TRBD1 (5 bases). Germline V gene data show CDR1 as SGHKS and CDR2 as YYEKEE (reference sequence). V dropped 0 bases and J dropped 6 bases, with 21 bases sitting between them. The CDR3 spans 17 residues.

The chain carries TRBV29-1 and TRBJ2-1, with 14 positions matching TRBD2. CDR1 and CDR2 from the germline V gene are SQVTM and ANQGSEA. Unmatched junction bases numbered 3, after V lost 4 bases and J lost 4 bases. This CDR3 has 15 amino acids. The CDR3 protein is CSVAGLAGVYNEQFF. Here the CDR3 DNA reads TGCAGCGTTGCGGGACTAGCGGGGGTATACAATGAGCAGTTCTTC.

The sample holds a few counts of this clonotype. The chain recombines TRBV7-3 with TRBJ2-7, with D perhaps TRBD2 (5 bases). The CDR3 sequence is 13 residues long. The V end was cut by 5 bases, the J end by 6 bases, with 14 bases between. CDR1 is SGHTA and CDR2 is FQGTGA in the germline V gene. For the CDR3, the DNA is TGTGCCAGCAGCCCGGATCCGGGGAGCGAGCAGTACTTC. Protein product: CASSPDPGSEQYF. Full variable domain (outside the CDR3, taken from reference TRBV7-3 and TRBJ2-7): GAGVSQTPSNKVTEKGKYVELRCDPISGHTALYWYRQSLGQGPEFLIYFQGTGAADDSGLPNDRFFAVRPEGSVSTLKIQRTERGDSAVYLCASSPDPGSEQYFGPGTRLTVT.

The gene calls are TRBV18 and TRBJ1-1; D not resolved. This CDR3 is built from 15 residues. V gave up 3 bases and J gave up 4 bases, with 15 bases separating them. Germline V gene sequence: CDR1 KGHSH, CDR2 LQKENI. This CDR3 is CASSPGSPKGTEAFF. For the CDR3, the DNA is TGTGCCAGCTCACCTGGTTCACCCAAGGGCACTGAAGCTTTCTTT.

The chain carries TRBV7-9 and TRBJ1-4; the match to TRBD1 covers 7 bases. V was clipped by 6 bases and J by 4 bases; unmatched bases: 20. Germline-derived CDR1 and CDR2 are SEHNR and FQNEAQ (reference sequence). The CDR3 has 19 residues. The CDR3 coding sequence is TGTGCCAGCAGGCCCCGTCAGGGGGAGAAGATAGCTAATAATGAAAAACTGTTTTTT. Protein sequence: CASRPRQGEKIANNEKLFF. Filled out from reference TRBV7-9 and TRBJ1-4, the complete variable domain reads DTGVSQNPRHKITKRGQNVTFRCDPISEHNRLYWYRQTLGQGPEFLTYFQNEAQLEKSRLLSDRFSAERPKGSFSTLEIQRTEQGDSAMYLCASRPRQGEKIANNEKLFFGSGTQLSVL.

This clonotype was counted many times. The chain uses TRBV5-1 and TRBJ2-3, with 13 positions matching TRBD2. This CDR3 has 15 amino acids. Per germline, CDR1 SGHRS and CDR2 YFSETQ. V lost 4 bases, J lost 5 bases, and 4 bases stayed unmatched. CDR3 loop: CASSPGTSGVDTQYF. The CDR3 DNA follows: TGCGCCAGCAGCCCCGGGACTAGCGGGGTAGATACGCAGTATTTT.